Reported below is one TCR beta chain. The source of the sample is a study of control samples from healthy donors and cancer patients. The CDR3 extends over 12 amino acids. Germline lookup yields CDR1 LNHDA and CDR2 SQIVND (reference sequence). Trimming stripped 3 bases from V and 7 bases from J, with 4 bases between. Clones were sequenced by immunoSEQ multiplex PCR, and TCRdb holds only the in-frame ones, with some missing. The table has 170,000 or so clones, over 85% seen once. Sequenced: blood. V and J are TRBV19 and TRBJ1-6, with D uncertain. The receptor's source is a man between 18 and 35 years old in good health. CDR3 sequence: CASSIGNSPLHF. The CDR3 nucleotides are TGTGCCAGTAGTATCGGGAATTCACCCCTCCACTTT.